Below, 22 T cell receptor beta chains from the same sample are listed, as sequenced in a study of shared clonotypes between healthy human individuals. TCRdb keeps only in-frame clones here, not all; method: immunoSEQ multiplex PCR. The table has under 1,100,000 clones, about four fifths seen once. Specimen: memory CD4+ T cells from PBMCs. Subset: CD45RA-negative fraction. The receptors were sampled from a man between 18 and 35 years old in good health. Some clones in this sample may be carry-over from other donors' samples.

This clone was picked up many times. Other DNA sequences in this specimen translate into the identical CDR3. The chain links TRBV4-3 to TRBJ2-7; no reliable D call. Germline V gene data show CDR1 as LGHNA and CDR2 as YSLEER. The CDR3 has 14 residues. V lost 0 bases and J 6 bases, leaving 12 bases between the germline ends. In nucleotides, the CDR3 is TGCGCCAGCAGCCAAGAGGGGTCGGGCAGCGAGCAGTACTTC. The encoded protein is CASSQEGSGSEQYF.

The chain is built from TRBV28 and TRBJ2-7; no reliable D call. Trimming pared 3 bases from V and 0 bases from J, leaving 6 bases between. Germline V gives CDR1 MDHEN, CDR2 SYDVKM. The CDR3 runs to 13 residues. The CDR3: CASSFRVSYEQYF. The CDR3 coding sequence is TGTGCCAGCAGTTTTAGGGTCTCCTACGAGCAGTACTTC.

This chain links TRBV4-3 with TRBJ2-5, with a tentative D call TRBD1 (6 bases). CDR3 length: 14 residues. CDR1 LGHNA and CDR2 YSLEER come from the germline V gene. V was cut by 4 bases and J by 2 bases, with 11 bases left in between. The CDR3 sequence: CASSLKTGQETQYF. CDR3 nucleotide sequence: TGCGCCAGCAGCCTCAAGACAGGACAAGAGACCCAGTACTTC.

The chain recombines TRBV7-3 with TRBJ2-1; the D gene is possibly TRBD1 (6 bases). Trimming removed 2 bases from V and 8 bases from J, with 13 bases in between. The CDR3 spans 14 residues. Germline V gene data show CDR1 as SGHTA and CDR2 as FQGTGA. CDR3 residues: CASSLVRGSDEQFF. Written as DNA, the CDR3 is TGTGCCAGCAGCTTAGTCAGGGGAAGTGATGAGCAGTTCTTC.

This clone was picked up a small number of times. The rearrangement links TRBV5-1 to TRBJ1-1; 8 bases agree with TRBD1. This CDR3 comprises 16 residues. Germline values: CDR1 SGHRS, CDR2 YFSETQ. With 0 bases clipped from V and 5 bases from J, the junction kept 9 bases outside the gene matches. This chain's CDR3 is CASSLDPRGQGTEAFF. The CDR3 nucleotides are TGCGCCAGCAGCTTGGACCCCAGGGGGCAGGGAACTGAAGCTTTCTTT.

The genes are TRBV10-3 and TRBJ1-2; D is unresolved. V gave up 8 bases and J gave up 3 bases, with 16 bases separating them. The CDR3 loop spans 14 amino acids. Germline CDR1 ENHRY, CDR2 SYGVKD. DNA for the CDR3: TGTGCCATCTCTCCCTCGTCTGAATACTATGGCTACACCTTC. This codes for CAISPSSEYYGYTF.

The V gene is TRBV7-9, the J gene TRBJ1-4; D unclear. Germline V gene lookup returns CDR1 SEHNR and CDR2 FQNEAQ (reference sequence). Trimming took 4 bases from V and 1 from J, leaving 10 bases between them. This CDR3 has 15 residues. The CDR3 DNA follows: TGTGCCAGCAGCTCCCTCAGGATAACTAATGAAAAACTGTTTTTT. This sequence encodes CASSSLRITNEKLFF.

V gene TRBV7-9 combines with J gene TRBJ2-3, with D tentatively TRBD2 (6 bases). Trimming shortened V by 8 bases and J by 3 bases, and 12 bases separated the two germline ends. The germline V gene has CDR1 SEHNR and CDR2 FQNEAQ (reference sequence). This CDR3 region has 13 residues. The CDR3: CASDNLATDTQYF. Here the CDR3 DNA reads TGTGCCAGCGATAACCTAGCGACAGATACGCAGTATTTT.

The chain carries TRBV4-1 and TRBJ2-3, with D perhaps being TRBD1 or TRBD2 (5 bases each). Germline lookup yields CDR1 MGHRA and CDR2 YSYEKL. This CDR3 is built from 16 residues. Trimming cost V 0 bases and J 6 bases, with 16 bases left between them. CDR3 residues: CASSQDWFQGRDTQYF. CDR3 nucleotides: TGCGCCAGCAGCCAAGATTGGTTCCAGGGACGGGATACGCAGTATTTT.

Of note for this clone: Other DNA variants within this sample encode the same CDR3. The chain employs TRBV7-9 and TRBJ2-7; perhaps TRBD2 as D (6 bases). Germline V CDR1 and CDR2: SEHNR, FQNEAQ (reference sequence). Trimming pared 0 bases from V and 3 bases from J, leaving 6 bases between. This CDR3 region has 13 residues. CDR3 in amino acids: CASSLAGGYEQYF. CDR3 nucleotide sequence: TGTGCCAGCAGCTTAGCCGGGGGCTACGAGCAGTACTTC.

The chain combines TRBV19 with TRBJ2-5, with D perhaps matching TRBD2 (5 bases). From germline, CDR1 is LNHDA and CDR2 SQIVND (reference sequence). V lost 5 bases and J 1 base, leaving 14 bases between the germline ends. The CDR3 runs 15 residues. This CDR3 is CASSPLLGSQETQYF. CDR3 in DNA: TGTGCCAGTAGTCCCCTGCTGGGGAGCCAAGAGACCCAGTACTTC.

The gene calls are TRBV18 and TRBJ1-3, with 9 positions matching TRBD1. CDR1 and CDR2 from the germline V gene are KGHSH and LQKENI. This CDR3 comprises 16 residues. After removal of 2 bases from V and 4 bases from J, the junction contained 6 bases not matched to a gene. In nucleotides, the CDR3 is TGTGCCAGCTCACCAAGGACAGGGGAAAAAGGAAACACCATATATTTT. Its translation: CASSPRTGEKGNTIYF.

The chain is built from TRBV18 and TRBJ2-1; D not resolved. Germline-derived CDR1 and CDR2 are KGHSH and LQKENI. V was clipped by 4 bases and J by 10 bases, with 14 bases between them. This CDR3 region has 13 residues. The CDR3 sequence is CASSLTLTSEQFF. Here the CDR3 DNA reads TGTGCCAGCTCACTTACTCTAACTTCCGAGCAGTTCTTC.

The rearrangement joins TRBV25-1 to TRBJ1-1; no clear D gene. The CDR3 sequence is 13 residues long. The germline V gene encodes CDR1 MGHDK and CDR2 SYGVNS. V shed 4 bases and J shed 5 bases, with 11 bases lying between them. The CDR3 reads CASSGASGTEAFF. The CDR3 DNA sequence: TGTGCCAGCAGTGGGGCGTCGGGGACTGAAGCTTTCTTT. The whole variable domain, remainder taken from reference TRBV25-1 and TRBJ1-1, is EADIYQTPRYLVIGTGKKITLECSQTMGHDKMYWYQQDPGMELHLIHYSYGVNSTEKGDLSSESTVSRIRTEHFPLTLESARPSHTSQYLCASSGASGTEAFFGQGTRLTVV.

The chain carries TRBV7-2 and TRBJ1-1, with 10 nucleotides matching TRBD1. The CDR3 is made up of 17 amino acids. Trimming took 5 bases from V and 4 from J; bases not matched to a gene: 13. Germline loops: CDR1 SGHTA, CDR2 FQGNSA. The CDR3 DNA sequence: TGTGCCAGCAGCCCGGGCCGACAGGGGGCGTTTGGCACTGAAGCTTTCTTT. It specifies CASSPGRQGAFGTEAFF. The whole variable domain, remainder taken from reference TRBV7-2 and TRBJ1-1, is GAGVSQSPSNKVTEKGKDVELRCDPISGHTALYWYRQSLGQGLEFLIYFQGNSAPDKSGLPSDRFSAERTGGSVSTLTIQRTQQEDSAVYLCASSPGRQGAFGTEAFFGQGTRLTVV.

This clone was recorded only once. The rearrangement links TRBV19 to TRBJ2-3; D is uncertain. Trimming cost V 5 bases and J 6 bases, with 9 bases left between them. The CDR3 length is 12 residues. CDR1 and CDR2 from the germline V gene are LNHDA and SQIVND (reference sequence). CDR3 sequence (DNA): TGTGCCAGTAGTGGATTCGGGGATACGCAGTATTTT. Translating gives CASSGFGDTQYF.

V gene TRBV27 combines with J gene TRBJ2-3; TRBD1 aligns across 7 bases. The germline V gene has CDR1 MNHEY and CDR2 SMNVEV (reference sequence). CDR3 length: 15 residues. V gave up 3 bases and J gave up 6 bases; unmatched junction bases: 9. The CDR3 loop reads CASSFSAGGLDTQYF. The CDR3 nucleotides are TGTGCCAGCAGTTTCTCGGCAGGGGGTCTTGATACGCAGTATTTT.

The CDR3 loop is CASSFSGFEAFF. Here the CDR3 DNA reads TGTGCCAGCAGCTTCTCGGGGTTTGAAGCTTTCTTT. The chain employs TRBV7-9 and TRBJ1-1; D not resolved. The V gene's germline CDR1 is SEHNR and CDR2 FQNEAQ (reference sequence). There are 12 residues in the CDR3. V lost 3 bases and J 7 bases, leaving 9 bases between the germline ends.

This chain connects TRBV7-2 to TRBJ2-4; D perhaps matches TRBD1 (6 bases). The CDR3 runs to 16 residues. Germline CDR1 SGHTA, CDR2 FQGNSA. V lost 5 bases and J lost 0, with 14 bases in between. The CDR3 region has the DNA TGTGCCAGCAGCCCACGGACAGCGCTAGCCAAAAACATTCAGTACTTC. Translating gives CASSPRTALAKNIQYF.

The V gene is TRBV7-2, the J gene TRBJ2-7, with D unresolved. CDR1 is SGHTA and CDR2 is FQGNSA in the germline V gene. Between the trimmed V and J ends, which lost 2 bases and 2 bases, there was a span of 7 bases. The CDR3 has 13 residues. CDR3 sequence (DNA): TGTGCCAGCAGCTTAAACCCGACCTACGAGCAGTACTTC. This codes for CASSLNPTYEQYF.

The chain couples TRBV2 to TRBJ1-5; D possibly corresponds to TRBD1 (6 bases). This CDR3 spans 15 amino acids. Germline V gene sequence: CDR1 SNHLY, CDR2 FYNNEI. Trimming cost V 5 bases and J 1 base, with 12 bases left between them. CDR3: CASSPGQSSNQPQHF. The CDR3 DNA sequence: TGTGCCAGCAGTCCGGGACAATCGAGCAATCAGCCCCAGCATTTT. Variable domain in full (rest from reference TRBV2 and TRBJ1-5): EPEVTQTPSHQVTQMGQEVILRCVPISNHLYFYWYRQILGQKVEFLVSFYNNEISEKSEIFDDQFSVERPDGSNFTLKIRSTKLEDSAMYFCASSPGQSSNQPQHFGDGTRLSIL.

This clone was seen more than once but under ten times. The chain is built from TRBV6-1 and TRBJ2-7; D might be TRBD2 (6 bases). The CDR3 totals 14 residues. Germline V gene sequence: CDR1 MNHNS, CDR2 SASEGT. Trimming pared 4 bases from V and 3 bases from J, leaving 13 bases between. The CDR3 is CASSVEGTVYEQYF. DNA for the CDR3: TGTGCCAGCAGTGTGGAGGGCACGGTCTACGAGCAGTACTTC.